Detailed here is one T cell receptor (beta chain). These data belong to a study of cytomegalovirus exposure and HLA in healthy donors. Germline V gene lookup returns CDR1 MNHEY and CDR2 SMNVEV (reference sequence). V gave up 3 bases and J gave up 8 bases, with 17 bases separating them. This CDR3 comprises 16 residues. The PCR ran on 60 Vbeta and 13 Jbeta primers. Profiled with immunoSEQ multiplex PCR; TCRdb holds only in-frame clones, not every one. The sample records 200,000 to 300,000 clones, around four fifths being singletons. V and J are TRBV27 and TRBJ1-6; D remains unclear. What was sequenced was PBMCs. This TCR came from a boy aged 5 to 17 in good health and CMV-seronegative. The CDR3 DNA sequence: TGTGCCAGCAGTTTCGTTCATTATGAGTCGCATTCACCCCTCCACTTT. It specifies CASSFVHYESHSPLHF.